This entry features one TCR beta chain sequence. Its antigen is unknown. The data belong to a study of response to subunit inactivated influenza vaccine. Findings and limits, study-wide: Only a handful of new T cells, the authors suggested, are recruited with each seasonal influenza vaccination.

This CDR3 has 14 residues. Germline-derived CDR1 and CDR2 are DFQATT and SNEGSKA (reference sequence). The ends were cut back, 6 bases at V and 3 bases at J, with 14 bases in the middle. TCRdb fed the RT-PCR reads into MiXCR, producing one record per CDR3 protein. Seen here are around 650,000 distinct CDR3 sequences, about 15% observed once, and the top ten hold 11%. This clonotype was sampled from a man aged 50 to 59 who received an inactivated influenza vaccine. The sample was PBMCs from blood, taken 12 days after vaccination. J is TRBJ2-2 and V is TRBV20-1; D might be TRBD1 or TRBD2, each matching 6 bases. Here the CDR3 reads CSAHGGLDTGELFF. CDR3 DNA sequence: TGCAGTGCCCATGGGGGGCTAGACACCGGGGAGCTGTTTTTT.